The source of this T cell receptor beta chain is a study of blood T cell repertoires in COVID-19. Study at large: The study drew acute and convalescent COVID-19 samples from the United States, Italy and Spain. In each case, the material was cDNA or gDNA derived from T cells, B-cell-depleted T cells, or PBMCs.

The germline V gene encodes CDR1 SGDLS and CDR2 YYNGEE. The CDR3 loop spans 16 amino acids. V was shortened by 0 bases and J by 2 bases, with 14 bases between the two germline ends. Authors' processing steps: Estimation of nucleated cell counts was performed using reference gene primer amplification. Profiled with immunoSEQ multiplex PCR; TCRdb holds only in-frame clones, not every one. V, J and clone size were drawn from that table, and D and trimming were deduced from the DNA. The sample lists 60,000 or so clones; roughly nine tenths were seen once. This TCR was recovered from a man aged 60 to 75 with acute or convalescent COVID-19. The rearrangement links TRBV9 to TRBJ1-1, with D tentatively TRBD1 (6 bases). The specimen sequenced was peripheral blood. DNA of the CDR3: TGTGCCAGCAGCGTAGGAGGGGGATTCCGAAACACTGAAGCTTTCTTT. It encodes CASSVGGGFRNTEAFF. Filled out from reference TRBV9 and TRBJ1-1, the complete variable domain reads DSGVTQTPKHLITATGQRVTLRCSPRSGDLSVYWYQQSLDQGLQFLIQYYNGEERAKGNILERFSAQQFPDLHSELNLSSLELGDSALYFCASSVGGGFRNTEAFFGQGTRLTVV.